What follows are 3 T cell receptor beta chains derived from one specimen sequenced in a study of early T cells in non-severe SARS-CoV-2 infection. TCRdb reprocessed the 5' RACE reads via MiXCR and lists one record per CDR3 protein. The table records 100,000 to 140,000 distinct CDR3 sequences, 11% of them present only once. The sequencing sample was made of whole blood. The receptors come from an adult who was a healthcare worker with PCR-confirmed SARS-CoV-2 infection or an uninfected control (not recorded which).

The sample holds many counts of this clonotype. The chain has TRBV5-6 and TRBJ2-3; TRBD2 is a possible D gene (6 bases). The CDR3 has 14 amino acids. V was shortened by 7 bases and J by 3 bases, with 15 bases between the two germline ends. Germline CDR1 reads SGHDT; CDR2 reads YYEEEE. CDR3 sequence: CASDTGVRTDTQYF. The CDR3 coding sequence is TGTGCCAGCGATACGGGGGTGCGAACAGATACGCAGTATTTT.

V gene TRBV11-1 combines with J gene TRBJ2-7, with 11 bases lining up with TRBD1. V shed 2 bases, J shed 6 bases, and the junction held 3 bases outside the gene matches. The CDR3 runs to 14 residues. Looked up from germline, CDR1 is SGHAT and CDR2 is FQDESV (reference sequence). In DNA, the CDR3 is TGTGCCAGCAGCTTATCAGGGACAGGGGGCGAGCAGTACTTC. As protein: CASSLSGTGGEQYF.

The chain combines TRBV7-2 with TRBJ2-1, with TRBD2 as a possible D gene (5 bases). There are 16 residues in the CDR3. V lost 5 bases to trimming and J lost 8 bases, with 22 bases between them. Germline V lookup: CDR1 SGHTA, CDR2 FQGNSA. The CDR3, as DNA: TGTGCCAGCAGCGGAGGACTGTGGCGGCCCACCGATGAGCAGTTCTTC. It codes for CASSGGLWRPTDEQFF.